This TCR beta chain was documented in a study of CD8 T cells in Susac syndrome. About the research overall: Treatment at blood withdrawal was none, corticosteroids, or intravenous immunoglobulin alone in Susac syndrome patients.

As concerns this clonotype: Its specificity is not known.

Study-wide findings and caveats: CD8+ clonal expansion in Susac was maximal in TEMRA cells and in active patients.

Blood CD8+ and CD4+ T cells underwent high-throughput TCR beta sequencing. The CDR3 extends over 15 amino acids. Per germline, CDR1 MNHNY and CDR2 SVGAGI (reference sequence). J gave up 7 bases and V 2 bases, and 10 bases lay outside the gene matches. RNA was extracted with the RNeasy kit, and a quantity of 0.5 to 1 ug was reverse transcribed using random hexamers. From the immunoSEQ multiplex PCR reads, TCRdb called clonotypes with MiXCR, one entry per CDR3 protein. The sample includes some 110,000 distinct CDR3 sequences, roughly 95% of them seen just once. This clonotype was sampled from a human donor with Susac syndrome. The sequenced material came from CD8+ T cells from PBMCs. The rearrangement uses TRBV6-6 and TRBJ2-7; 8 positions agree with TRBD1. The CDR3 nucleotides read TGTGCCAGCAGTTACGATCCCAGGGGGCTAAAAGAGCAGTACTTC. It encodes CASSYDPRGLKEQYF.